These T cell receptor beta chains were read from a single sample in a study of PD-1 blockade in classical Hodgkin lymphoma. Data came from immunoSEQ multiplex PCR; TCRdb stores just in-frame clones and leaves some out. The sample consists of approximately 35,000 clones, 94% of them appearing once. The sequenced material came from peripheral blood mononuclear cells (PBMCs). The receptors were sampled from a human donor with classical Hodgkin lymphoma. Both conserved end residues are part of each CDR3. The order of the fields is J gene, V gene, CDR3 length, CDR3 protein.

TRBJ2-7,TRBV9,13,CASSVDWGGEQYF
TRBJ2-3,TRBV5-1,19,CASSSPPGLAGAPGDTQYF
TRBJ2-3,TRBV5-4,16,CASSTPEAGAEDTQYF
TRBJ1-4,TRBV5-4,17,CASPFGALPTRNEKLFF
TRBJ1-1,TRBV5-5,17,CASSWPGQGLGNPEAFF
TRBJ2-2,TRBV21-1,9,CASSFFPFF
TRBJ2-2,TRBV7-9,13,CASSRVNTGELFF
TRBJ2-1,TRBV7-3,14,CASSLRGSYNEQFF
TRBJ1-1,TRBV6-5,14,CASSYDSMNTEAFF
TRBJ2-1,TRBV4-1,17,CASSQVYPPAGRRSQFF
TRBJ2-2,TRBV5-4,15,CASSPGGTGTGELFF
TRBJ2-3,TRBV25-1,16,CASSALGVAGGNTQYF
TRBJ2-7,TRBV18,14,CASSPRDIPYEQYF
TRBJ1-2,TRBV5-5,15,CASSLGLLLIDGYTF
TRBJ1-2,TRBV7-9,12,CASSFGAGGYTF
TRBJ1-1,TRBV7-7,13,CASSLDVNTEAFF
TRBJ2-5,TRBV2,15,CASSDVSGIAETQYF
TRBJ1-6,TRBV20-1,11,CSALGNSPLHF
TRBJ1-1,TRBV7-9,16,CASSLGQGARNTEAFF
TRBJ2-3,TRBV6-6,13,CASSYPDWDTQYF
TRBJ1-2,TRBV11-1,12,CASSQDGTGYTF
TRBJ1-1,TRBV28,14,CASSFSPGSFFAFF
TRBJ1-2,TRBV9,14,CASSSPGRGVGYTF
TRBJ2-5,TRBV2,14,CASSEARAEGPEYF
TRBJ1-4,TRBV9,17,CASSAGTGGPNNEKLFF
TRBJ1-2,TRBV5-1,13,CASSGDRGSGYTF
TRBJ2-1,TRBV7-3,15,CASSLVGGGIGEQFF
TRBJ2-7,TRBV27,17,CASSRWTSGSSTYEQYF
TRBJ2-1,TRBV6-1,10,CASRFNEQFF
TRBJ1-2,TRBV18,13,CASSPGTGYGYTF
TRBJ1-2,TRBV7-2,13,CASSLGQGTGYTF
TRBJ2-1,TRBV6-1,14,CASMALTTGNEQFF
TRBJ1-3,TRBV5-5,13,CASSGRQGNTIYF
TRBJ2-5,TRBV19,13,CASSMSAQETQYF
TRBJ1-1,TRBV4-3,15,CASSQAGTGNTEAFF
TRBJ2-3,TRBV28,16,CASALGLAGVTDTQYF
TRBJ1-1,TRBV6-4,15,CASRQGPQGGTRAFF
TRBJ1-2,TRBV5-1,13,CASSLIQGFGYTF
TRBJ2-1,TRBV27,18,CASSPMGWQGRGYNEQFF
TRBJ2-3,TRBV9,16,CASSGQDRDYTDTQYF
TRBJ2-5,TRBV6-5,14,CASSYGIEPRTQYF
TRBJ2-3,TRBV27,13,CASSLSSRGPQYF
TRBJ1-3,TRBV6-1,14,CASSAHVSGNTIYF
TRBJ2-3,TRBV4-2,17,CASSQVPGLAGVDTQYF
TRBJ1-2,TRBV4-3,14,CASSLLGQGYGYTF
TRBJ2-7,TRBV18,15,CASSPRTSGRLEQYF
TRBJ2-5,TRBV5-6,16,CASSLGTSGRLETQYF
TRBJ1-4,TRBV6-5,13,CASSYRLGEKLFF
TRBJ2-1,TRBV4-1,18,CASSQRGGAAGGISEQFF
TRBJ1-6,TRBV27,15,CASSLLGQGISPLHF
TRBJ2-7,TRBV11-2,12,CASSFGDYEQYF
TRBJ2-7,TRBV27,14,CASSLRQYSYEQYF
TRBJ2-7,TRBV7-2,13,CASSGGSSYEQYF